This TCR beta chain is from a study of T cells in tuberculosis. TCRdb keeps only in-frame clones here, not all; method: immunoSEQ multiplex PCR. The table includes tens of thousands of clones, 90% to 95% detected once. Study conclusions and caveats: Cases with active tuberculosis were adults, while controls were adolescents. Classification accuracy was roughly 87% (AUROC more than 0.8) with the GMM-specific repertoire.

On this clone itself: The antigen remains undetermined.

The V gene lost 4 bases and the J gene lost 3 bases, with 14 bases spanning the gap. Germline CDR1 is SGHRS and CDR2 is YFSETQ. The CDR3 contains 15 residues. Specimen: PBMCs. This receptor was identified in a donor between 10 and 29 years old with latent tuberculosis or without tuberculosis infection. This sequence joins TRBV5-1 and TRBJ2-1, with TRBD2 as a possible D gene (7 bases). Here the CDR3 reads CASSIVGGLYNEQFF. The CDR3 DNA reads TGCGCCAGCAGCATCGTGGGGGGGCTCTACAATGAGCAGTTCTTC.